This TCR beta chain originates from a study of technical replicates of blood from a handful of donors (dated 2017 in TCRdb). The CDR3 runs 13 amino acids, cysteine and phenylalanine included. Only CDR3 DNA is held: 39 bases, read in frame from base 1. CDR1 and CDR2, per the germline V gene, are SQVTM and ANQGSEA. V sheds 6 bases and J sheds 1 base, leaving 12 bases between their ends. Remarks on this clone: Its antigen target is currently unknown. Base qualities are not at hand, and no much larger clone is one base apart.

Receptors were amplified or captured by the immunoSEQ multiplex PCR assay. As stored in TCRdb, this immuneACCESS dataset retains in-frame rearrangements with V and J assigned. A fraction of the clones does not appear; measured against another copy, unresolved V genes explain less than half of the discrepancy, and the remainder lacks a known reason. In this sample the table shows about 80,000 clones, almost 99% of which occur a single time. The ten largest clones capture approximately 0.2% of the sample. Sequenced material: T cells isolated from PBMCs. The chain couples TRBV29-1 to TRBJ1-1, with no D gene named confidently. The receptor comes from a human donor in good health. The CDR3 protein: CSVERGQNTEAFF. Read as DNA, the sequence is TGCAGCGTGGAACGCGGTCAGAACACTGAAGCTTTCTTT.